This T cell receptor (beta chain) was identified during a study of T cells in Graves' hyperthyroidism and ophthalmopathy. This CDR3 is built from 14 residues. Germline CDR1 and CDR2: DFQATT and SNEGSKA (reference sequence). Trimming shortened V by 6 bases and J by 0 bases, and 15 bases separated the two germline ends. A roughly 10 ml volume of fresh peripheral blood provided the PBMCs. RNA transcripts gave rise to amplified TCR beta CDR3 regions. Researchers ran a first-round RT-PCR on the TCR CDR3 using the HTBI primer set. TCRdb re-derived calls from the multiplex PCR reads in MiXCR, one entry per CDR3 protein. The repertoire holds 95,000 to 110,000 distinct CDR3 sequences, about 50% seen once, with 20% to 30% in the top ten.

Sequencing input: blood. This TCR derives from a man between 40 and 49 years old with Graves' hyperthyroidism. The rearrangement uses TRBV20-1 and TRBJ2-7, with D possibly being TRBD1 or TRBD2 (6 bases each). This chain's CDR3 is CSAYQGGNSYEQYF. As DNA, the CDR3 is TGCAGTGCCTACCAAGGGGGGAACTCCTACGAGCAGTACTTC.